This TCR beta chain stems from a study of cytomegalovirus exposure and HLA in healthy donors. The CDR3 consists of 12 residues. Germline V gene sequence: CDR1 SGHTS, CDR2 YDEGEE. Trimming pared 2 bases from V and 11 bases from J, leaving 11 bases between. Study-level findings and limits: Rarity marked most TCR sequences, yet some public TCRs occurred in many donors.

This clone was recorded once. The target antigen is unknown. The repertoire was sequenced with immunoSEQ multiplex PCR; TCRdb's copy has only in-frame clones and lacks some. The sample holds 150,000 to 200,000 clones, 86% seen once. This clonotype was obtained from a man younger than 40 in good health and CMV-seropositive. J is TRBJ1-5 and V is TRBV5-8, with D unclear. Sequencing input: PBMCs. The CDR3 loop reads CASSFEAGAQHF. CDR3 in DNA: TGTGCCAGCAGCTTTGAGGCCGGAGCCCAGCATTTT.